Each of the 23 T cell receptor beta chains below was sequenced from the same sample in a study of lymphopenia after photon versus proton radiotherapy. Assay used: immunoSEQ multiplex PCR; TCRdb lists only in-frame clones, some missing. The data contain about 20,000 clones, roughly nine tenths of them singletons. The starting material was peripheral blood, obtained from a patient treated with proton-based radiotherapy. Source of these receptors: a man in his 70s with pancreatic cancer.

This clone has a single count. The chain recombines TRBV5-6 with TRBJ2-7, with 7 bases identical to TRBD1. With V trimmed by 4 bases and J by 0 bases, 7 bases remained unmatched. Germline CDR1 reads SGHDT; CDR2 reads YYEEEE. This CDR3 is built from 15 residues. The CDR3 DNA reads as TGTGCCAGCAGCCAGGACAGGCGACGCTCCTACGAGCAGTACTTC. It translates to CASSQDRRRSYEQYF. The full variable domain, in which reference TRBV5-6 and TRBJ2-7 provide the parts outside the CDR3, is DAGVTQSPTHLIKTRGQQVTLRCSPKSGHDTVSWYQQALGQGPQFIFQYYEEEERQRGNFPDRFSGHQFPNYSSELNVNALLLGDSALYLCASSQDRRRSYEQYFGPGTRLTVT.

The CDR3 DNA reads TGTGCCAGCTCACCAGGAAACTCCCCGAACACTGAAGCTTTCTTT. It encodes CASSPGNSPNTEAFF. This chain connects TRBV18 to TRBJ1-1; D is unclear. Trimming shortened V by 2 bases and J by 1 base, and 11 bases separated the two germline ends. The germline V gene encodes CDR1 KGHSH and CDR2 LQKENI. The CDR3 sequence is 15 residues long.

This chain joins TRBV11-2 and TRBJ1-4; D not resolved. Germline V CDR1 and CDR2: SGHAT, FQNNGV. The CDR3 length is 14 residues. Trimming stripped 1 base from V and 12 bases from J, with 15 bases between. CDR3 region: CASSLVRLPLELFF. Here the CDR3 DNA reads TGTGCCAGCAGCTTAGTCCGTTTACCTCTCGAACTGTTTTTT.

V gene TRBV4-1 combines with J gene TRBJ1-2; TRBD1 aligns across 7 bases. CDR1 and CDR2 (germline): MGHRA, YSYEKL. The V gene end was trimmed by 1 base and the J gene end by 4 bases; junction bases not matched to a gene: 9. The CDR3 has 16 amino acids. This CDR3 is CASSQVGTGQLYGYTF. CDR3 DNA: TGCGCCAGCAGCCAAGTGGGCACGGGACAGCTCTATGGCTACACCTTC.

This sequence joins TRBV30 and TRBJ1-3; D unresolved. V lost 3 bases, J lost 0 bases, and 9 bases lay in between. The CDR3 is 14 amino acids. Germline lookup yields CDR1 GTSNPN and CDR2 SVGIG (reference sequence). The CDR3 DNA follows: TGTGCCTGGAGGGTTCCAGCCTCTGGAAACACCATATATTTT. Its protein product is CAWRVPASGNTIYF. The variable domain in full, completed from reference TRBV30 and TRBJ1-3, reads SQTIHQWPATLVQPVGSPLSLECTVEGTSNPNLYWYRQAAGRGLQLLFYSVGIGQISSEVPQNLSASRPQDRQFILSSKKLLLSDSGFYLCAWRVPASGNTIYFGEGSWLTVV.

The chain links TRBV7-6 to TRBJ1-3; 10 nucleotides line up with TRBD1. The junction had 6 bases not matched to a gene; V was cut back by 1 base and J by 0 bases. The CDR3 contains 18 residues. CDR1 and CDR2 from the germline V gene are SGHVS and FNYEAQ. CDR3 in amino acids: CASSLGLTGGGSGNTIYF. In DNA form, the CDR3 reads TGTGCCAGCAGCTTAGGTTTGACAGGGGGCGGCTCTGGAAACACCATATATTTT.

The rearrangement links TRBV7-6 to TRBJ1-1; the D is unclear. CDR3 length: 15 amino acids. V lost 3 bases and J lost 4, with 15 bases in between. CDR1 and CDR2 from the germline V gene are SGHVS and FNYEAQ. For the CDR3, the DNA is TGTGCCAGCAGCTTCAGTCGGACCCCTCCCACTGAAGCTTTCTTT. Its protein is CASSFSRTPPTEAFF.

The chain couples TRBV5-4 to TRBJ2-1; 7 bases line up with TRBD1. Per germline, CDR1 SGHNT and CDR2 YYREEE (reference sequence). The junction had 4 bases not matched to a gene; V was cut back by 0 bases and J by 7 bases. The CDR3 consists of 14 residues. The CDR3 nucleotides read TGTGCCAGCAGCTTGGAGAGGGGGCGGAATGAGCAGTTCTTC. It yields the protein CASSLERGRNEQFF. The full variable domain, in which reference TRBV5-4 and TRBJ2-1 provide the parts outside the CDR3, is ETGVTQSPTHLIKTRGQQVTLRCSSQSGHNTVSWYQQALGQGPQFIFQYYREEENGRGNFPPRFSGLQFPNYSSELNVNALELDDSALYLCASSLERGRNEQFFGPGTRLTVL.

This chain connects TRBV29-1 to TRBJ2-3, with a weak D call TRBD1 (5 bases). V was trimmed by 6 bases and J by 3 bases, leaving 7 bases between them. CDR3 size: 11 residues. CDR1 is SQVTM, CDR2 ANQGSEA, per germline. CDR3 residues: CSVRQTDTQYF. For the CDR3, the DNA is TGCAGCGTCCGACAGACAGATACGCAGTATTTT.

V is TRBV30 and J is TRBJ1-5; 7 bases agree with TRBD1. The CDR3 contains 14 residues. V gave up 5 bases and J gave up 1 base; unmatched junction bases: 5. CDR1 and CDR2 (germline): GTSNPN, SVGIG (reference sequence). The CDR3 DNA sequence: TGTGCCTGGCAACAGGGGACCAGCAATCAGCCCCAGCATTTT. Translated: CAWQQGTSNQPQHF.

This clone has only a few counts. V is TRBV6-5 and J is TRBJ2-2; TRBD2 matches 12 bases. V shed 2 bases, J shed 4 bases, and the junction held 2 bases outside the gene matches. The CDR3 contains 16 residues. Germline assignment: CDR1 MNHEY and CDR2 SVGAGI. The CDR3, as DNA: TGTGCCAGCAGTTACACTAGCGGGGGGAGCACCGGGGAGCTGTTTTTT. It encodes CASSYTSGGSTGELFF.

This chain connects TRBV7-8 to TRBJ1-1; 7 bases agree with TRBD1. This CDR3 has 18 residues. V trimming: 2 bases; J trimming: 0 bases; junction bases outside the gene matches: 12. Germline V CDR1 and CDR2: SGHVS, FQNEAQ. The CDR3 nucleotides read TGTGCCAGCAGCTTATTGCGCAGGGGGAGGCTTATGAACACTGAAGCTTTCTTT. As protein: CASSLLRRGRLMNTEAFF.

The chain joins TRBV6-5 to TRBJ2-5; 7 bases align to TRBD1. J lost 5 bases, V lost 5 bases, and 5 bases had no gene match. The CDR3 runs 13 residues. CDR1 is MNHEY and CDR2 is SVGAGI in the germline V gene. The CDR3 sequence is CASSQDRDETQYF. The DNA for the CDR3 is TGTGCCAGCAGTCAAGACAGGGACGAGACCCAGTACTTC.

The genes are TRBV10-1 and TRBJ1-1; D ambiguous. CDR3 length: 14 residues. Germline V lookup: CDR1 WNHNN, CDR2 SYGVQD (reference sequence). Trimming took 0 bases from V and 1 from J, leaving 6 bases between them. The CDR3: CASSESPANTEAFF. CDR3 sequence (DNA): TGCGCCAGCAGTGAGTCGCCGGCGAACACTGAAGCTTTCTTT.

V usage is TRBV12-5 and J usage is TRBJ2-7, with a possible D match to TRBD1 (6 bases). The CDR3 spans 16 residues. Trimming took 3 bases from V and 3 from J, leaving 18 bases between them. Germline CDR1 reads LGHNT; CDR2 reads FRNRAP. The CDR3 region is CASGFGDSTGGYEQYF. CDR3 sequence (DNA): TGTGCTAGTGGTTTTGGAGACTCGACAGGTGGCTACGAGCAGTACTTC.

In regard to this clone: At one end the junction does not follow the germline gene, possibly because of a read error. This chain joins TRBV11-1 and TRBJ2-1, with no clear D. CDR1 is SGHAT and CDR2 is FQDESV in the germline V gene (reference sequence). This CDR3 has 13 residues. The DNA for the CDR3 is TGTGCCCGCAGCTTCGGGCGGAATAATGAGCAGTTCTTC. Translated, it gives CARSFGRNNEQFF. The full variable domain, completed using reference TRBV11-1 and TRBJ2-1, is EAEVAQSPRYKITEKSQAVAFWCDPISGHATLYWYRQILGQGPELLVQFQDESVVDDSQLPKDRFSAERLKGVDSTLKIQPAELGDSAMYLCARSFGRNNEQFFGPGTRLTVL.

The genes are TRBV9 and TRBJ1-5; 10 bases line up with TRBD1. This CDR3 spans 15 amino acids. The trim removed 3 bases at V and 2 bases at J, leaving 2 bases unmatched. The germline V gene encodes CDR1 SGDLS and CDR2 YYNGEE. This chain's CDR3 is CASSATGGGNQPQHF. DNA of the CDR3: TGTGCCAGCAGCGCGACAGGGGGCGGCAATCAGCCCCAGCATTTT. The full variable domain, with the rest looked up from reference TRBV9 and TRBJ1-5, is DSGVTQTPKHLITATGQRVTLRCSPRSGDLSVYWYQQSLDQGLQFLIQYYNGEERAKGNILERFSAQQFPDLHSELNLSSLELGDSALYFCASSATGGGNQPQHFGDGTRLSIL.

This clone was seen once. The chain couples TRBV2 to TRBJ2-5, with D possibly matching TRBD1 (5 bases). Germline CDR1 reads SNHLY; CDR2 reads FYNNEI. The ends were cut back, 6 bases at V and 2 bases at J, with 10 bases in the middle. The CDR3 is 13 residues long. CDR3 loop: CASRDQGQETQYF. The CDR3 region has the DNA TGTGCCAGCAGGGATCAGGGACAAGAGACCCAGTACTTC.

In DNA form, the CDR3 reads TGTGCCAGTAGTATAGATTATCCGGGACAGGGTGGCGATCAGCCCCAGCATTTT. Residues: CASSIDYPGQGGDQPQHF. The genes are TRBV19 and TRBJ1-5; the match to TRBD1 covers 9 bases. Losses at the gene ends were 0 bases for V and 5 bases for J; bases not matched to a gene: 11. This CDR3 is built from 18 residues. The V gene's germline CDR1 is LNHDA and CDR2 SQIVND (reference sequence).

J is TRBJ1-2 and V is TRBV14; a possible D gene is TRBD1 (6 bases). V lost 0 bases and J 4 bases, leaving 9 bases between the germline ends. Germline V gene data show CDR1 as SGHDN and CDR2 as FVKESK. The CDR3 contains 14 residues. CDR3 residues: CASSQDRDIYGYTF. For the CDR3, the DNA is TGTGCCAGCAGCCAAGACCGGGACATCTATGGCTACACCTTC.

The CDR3 loop reads CASSEGQGVYYGYTF. The CDR3 coding sequence is TGTGCCAGCAGTGAGGGACAGGGGGTTTACTATGGCTACACCTTC. This chain uses TRBV2 with TRBJ1-2; 11 positions match TRBD1. CDR3 length: 15 residues. Losses at the gene ends were 3 bases for V and 3 bases for J; bases not matched to a gene: 3. Germline CDR1 is SNHLY and CDR2 is FYNNEI.

CDR3 sequence (DNA): TGTGCCAGCAGCGTGGACAGGGGCCTGGGCATTCAGTACTTC. Its protein product is CASSVDRGLGIQYF. The gene calls are TRBV5-6 and TRBJ2-4, with 9 bases matching TRBD1. The trim removed 4 bases at V and 9 bases at J, leaving 8 bases unmatched. The V gene's germline CDR1 is SGHDT and CDR2 YYEEEE. CDR3 length equals 14 residues. Combining the CDR3 with reference TRBV5-6 and TRBJ2-4 gives the whole variable domain DAGVTQSPTHLIKTRGQQVTLRCSPKSGHDTVSWYQQALGQGPQFIFQYYEEEERQRGNFPDRFSGHQFPNYSSELNVNALLLGDSALYLCASSVDRGLGIQYFGAGTRLSVL.

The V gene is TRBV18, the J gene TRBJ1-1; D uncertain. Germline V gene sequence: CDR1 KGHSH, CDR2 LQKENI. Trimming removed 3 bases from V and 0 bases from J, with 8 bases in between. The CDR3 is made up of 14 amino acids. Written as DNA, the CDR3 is TGTGCCAGCTCACCCGAAGGTTTGAACACTGAAGCTTTCTTT. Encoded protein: CASSPEGLNTEAFF.